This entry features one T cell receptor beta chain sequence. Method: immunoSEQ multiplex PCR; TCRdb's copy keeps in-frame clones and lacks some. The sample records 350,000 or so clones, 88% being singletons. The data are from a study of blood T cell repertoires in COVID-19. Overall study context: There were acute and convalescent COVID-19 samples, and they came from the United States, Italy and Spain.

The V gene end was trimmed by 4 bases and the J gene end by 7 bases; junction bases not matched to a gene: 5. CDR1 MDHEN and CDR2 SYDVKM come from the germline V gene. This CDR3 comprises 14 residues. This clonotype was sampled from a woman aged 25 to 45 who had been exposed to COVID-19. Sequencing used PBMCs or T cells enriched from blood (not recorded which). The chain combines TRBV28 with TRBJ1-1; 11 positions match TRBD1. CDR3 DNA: TGTGCCAGCAGTTCGGGACAGGGGGACCGTGAAGCTTTCTTT. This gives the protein CASSSGQGDREAFF.